A single sample gave rise to the 32 T cell receptor beta chains below, sequenced in a study of cytomegalovirus exposure and HLA in healthy donors. Libraries were prepared by immunoSEQ multiplex PCR; TCRdb keeps only in-frame clonotypes and omits some of them. This sample has approximately 58,000 clones; roughly 95% occur once, and the top ten carry less than 7%. The specimen was PBMCs. The receptors stem from a woman in her late teens or twenties in good health and CMV-seropositive.

The chain links TRBV15 to TRBJ2-1; D perhaps matches TRBD2 (6 bases). The V gene's germline CDR1 is LNHNV and CDR2 YYDKDF (reference sequence). Trimming stripped 0 bases from V and 3 bases from J, with 12 bases between. The CDR3 runs to 16 residues. CDR3: CATSRDQGGNYNEQFF. The CDR3 DNA is TGTGCCACCAGCAGAGATCAGGGAGGAAACTACAATGAGCAGTTCTTC.

The V gene is TRBV18, the J gene TRBJ2-2; D may be TRBD1 (6 bases). CDR3 length: 15 amino acids. Trimming cost V 3 bases and J 4 bases, with 12 bases left between them. Germline V gene lookup returns CDR1 KGHSH and CDR2 LQKENI. CDR3 coding DNA: TGTGCCAGCTCACCCGAGACAGGACTCACCGGGGAGCTGTTTTTT. Translated: CASSPETGLTGELFF.

The J gene is TRBJ1-3, the V gene TRBV9; 7 bases agree with TRBD1. The CDR3 consists of 15 residues. Per germline, CDR1 SGDLS and CDR2 YYNGEE. V lost 0 bases and J lost 3; bases outside the gene matches: 3. The CDR3: CASSVEDRVGNTIYF. The CDR3 DNA sequence: TGTGCCAGCAGCGTAGAAGACAGGGTTGGAAACACCATATATTTT.

This clone was found a few times. V and J are TRBV30 and TRBJ2-7; D is perhaps TRBD2 (5 bases). CDR1 GTSNPN and CDR2 SVGIG come from the germline V gene (reference sequence). V was shortened by 7 bases and J by 0 bases, with 19 bases between the two germline ends. The CDR3 is made up of 15 amino acids. The CDR3 here is CAFKLLDGDSYEQYF. The CDR3 DNA reads TGTGCCTTCAAACTTCTGGACGGGGACTCCTACGAGCAGTACTTC.

CDR3 nucleotide sequence: TGTGCCAGCAGTGACCATCTCGGGACAGGGCCAAGGAATGGCTACACCTTC. It codes for CASSDHLGTGPRNGYTF. The chain couples TRBV25-1 to TRBJ1-2; 9 nucleotides agree with TRBD1. V gave up 3 bases and J gave up 6 bases; unmatched junction bases: 14. Germline assignment: CDR1 MGHDK and CDR2 SYGVNS. The CDR3 loop spans 17 amino acids.

CDR3 in amino acids: CASSLVFSSYNEQFF. The CDR3 DNA reads as TGTGCCAGCAGCTTAGTTTTTAGCTCCTACAATGAGCAGTTCTTC. V and J are TRBV5-4 and TRBJ2-1, with D unresolved. CDR1 SGHNT and CDR2 YYREEE come from the germline V gene (reference sequence). This CDR3 contains 15 residues. Trimming removed 2 bases from V and 0 bases from J, with 9 bases in between.

V and J are TRBV5-1 and TRBJ2-7, with 8 bases matching TRBD2. This CDR3 has 14 amino acids. Germline CDR1 is SGHRS and CDR2 is YFSETQ. V lost 3 bases, J lost 7 bases, and 9 bases stayed unmatched. In DNA, the CDR3 is TGCGCCAGCAGCTCTGGACTAGCTGAGCGGGAGCAGTACTTC. This gives the protein CASSSGLAEREQYF.

The V and J genes are TRBV10-3 and TRBJ2-2; tentative D call: TRBD2 (5 bases). CDR3 length: 16 amino acids. CDR1 is ENHRY, CDR2 SYGVKD, per germline. V was cut by 8 bases and J by 0 bases, with 16 bases left in between. CDR3 amino acids: CAIVQESGANTGELFF. CDR3 sequence (DNA): TGTGCCATCGTTCAAGAGAGCGGTGCGAACACCGGGGAGCTGTTTTTT.

The V gene is TRBV5-6, the J gene TRBJ2-7; 11 bases match TRBD2. The V gene end was trimmed by 4 bases and the J gene end by 7 bases; junction bases not matched to a gene: 4. Germline V gene data show CDR1 as SGHDT and CDR2 as YYEEEE. The CDR3 is made up of 13 amino acids. The CDR3 sequence is CASSAGLAGEQYF. The CDR3 DNA reads TGTGCCAGCAGCGCAGGACTAGCGGGTGAGCAGTACTTC.

The rearrangement links TRBV29-1 to TRBJ1-2; D is unresolved. With 4 bases removed from V and 4 bases from J, the gap between germline ends came to 16 bases. Germline-derived CDR1 and CDR2 are SQVTM and ANQGSEA. CDR3 length equals 14 residues. CDR3 residues: CSVGEPADIYGYTF. CDR3 in DNA: TGCAGCGTTGGTGAACCGGCTGACATCTATGGCTACACCTTC.

This chain uses TRBV4-1 with TRBJ1-5, with D perhaps matching TRBD1 (5 bases). V was cut by 1 base and J by 4 bases, with 8 bases left in between. The CDR3 extends over 14 amino acids. Germline values: CDR1 MGHRA, CDR2 YSYEKL. The CDR3 sequence is CASSQVRANQPQHF. As DNA, the CDR3 is TGCGCCAGCAGCCAAGTCAGGGCAAATCAGCCCCAGCATTTT.

The chain joins TRBV30 to TRBJ2-2, with 7 bases identical to TRBD1. Trimming at V came to 3 bases and at J to 6 bases, leaving 4 bases not matched to a gene. The length of the CDR3 is 13 residues. Looked up from germline, CDR1 is GTSNPN and CDR2 is SVGIG (reference sequence). The CDR3, as DNA: TGTGCCTGGAGGGGACAGCCTCCCGGGGAGCTGTTTTTT. Protein product: CAWRGQPPGELFF. The whole variable domain, filled in from reference TRBV30 and TRBJ2-2, reads SQTIHQWPATLVQPVGSPLSLECTVEGTSNPNLYWYRQAAGRGLQLLFYSVGIGQISSEVPQNLSASRPQDRQFILSSKKLLLSDSGFYLCAWRGQPPGELFFGEGSRLTVL.

This clone is a singleton in its sample. This chain joins TRBV30 and TRBJ2-7, with D perhaps matching TRBD2 (5 bases). Germline CDR1 GTSNPN, CDR2 SVGIG (reference sequence). The CDR3 covers 17 residues. Deletions cut 2 bases from V and 2 bases from J, with 22 bases between. The CDR3 nucleotides are TGTGCCTGGAGTCGGCCCGGTGATCCGGGAATGACCTACGAGCAGTACTTC. Protein: CAWSRPGDPGMTYEQYF. Together with reference TRBV30 and TRBJ2-7, the CDR3 gives the full variable domain: SQTIHQWPATLVQPVGSPLSLECTVEGTSNPNLYWYRQAAGRGLQLLFYSVGIGQISSEVPQNLSASRPQDRQFILSSKKLLLSDSGFYLCAWSRPGDPGMTYEQYFGPGTRLTVT.

DNA of the CDR3: TGCGCCAGCAGCTGGACATGGGGTACTAATGAAAAACTGTTTTTT. Residues: CASSWTWGTNEKLFF. The V gene is TRBV5-1, the J gene TRBJ1-4; D may be TRBD1 (5 bases). The CDR3 has 15 amino acids. In germline, CDR1 is SGHRS, CDR2 YFSETQ. Trimming left V 3 bases short and J 2 bases short, with 11 bases between.

The chain is built from TRBV28 and TRBJ1-6; D not certain. Germline CDR1 reads MDHEN; CDR2 reads SYDVKM. Trimming stripped 3 bases from V and 7 bases from J, with 10 bases between. The CDR3 totals 14 residues. The DNA of the CDR3 is TGTGCCAGCAGTTTGCGGAGAGAAAATTCACCCCTCCACTTT. Translated, it gives CASSLRRENSPLHF.

The rearrangement joins TRBV19 to TRBJ1-1; no firm D call. V was pared by 0 bases and J by 1 base, with 3 bases between. The CDR3 is 13 amino acids. The germline gives CDR1 LNHDA, CDR2 SQIVND (reference sequence). CDR3 in DNA: TGTGCCAGTAGTATAGATAGGAACACTGAAGCTTTCTTT. Its translation: CASSIDRNTEAFF.

The CDR3 region has the DNA TGTGCCAGCAGTTTAGGAGGGACCTATGGCTACACCTTC. As protein: CASSLGGTYGYTF. V usage is TRBV28 and J usage is TRBJ1-2; D may be TRBD1 (5 bases). V was trimmed by 2 bases and J by 4 bases, leaving 8 bases between them. The CDR3 contains 13 residues. Germline lookup yields CDR1 MDHEN and CDR2 SYDVKM.

V usage is TRBV6-1 and J usage is TRBJ1-6; TRBD1 agrees at 8 bases. The CDR3 covers 14 residues. The V segment lost 6 bases and the J segment 10 bases; nucleotides outside the gene matches: 8. In germline, CDR1 is MNHNS, CDR2 SASEGT. The CDR3 bases are TGTGCCAGCAGGGAAACAGGGGGTGGATCACCCCTCCACTTT. Protein product: CASRETGGGSPLHF.

The chain uses TRBV10-1 and TRBJ2-1; D might be TRBD2 (5 bases). Germline V lookup: CDR1 WNHNN, CDR2 SYGVQD (reference sequence). The CDR3 spans 13 residues. Between the trimmed V and J ends, which lost 2 bases and 7 bases, there was a span of 9 bases. The CDR3 DNA reads TGCGCCAGCAGTGAGGGACTGAGGAATGAGCAGTTCTTC. This gives the protein CASSEGLRNEQFF.

The chain uses TRBV6-6 and TRBJ2-7; TRBD2 aligns across 8 bases. The CDR3 length is 16 residues. The germline V gene encodes CDR1 MNHNY and CDR2 SVGAGI (reference sequence). Germline trimming cut 0 bases from V and 3 bases from J; bases unmatched to any gene: 7. The CDR3, as DNA: TGTGCCAGCAGTTACTCACAGGGACTAGGAGTCTACGAGCAGTACTTC. It codes for CASSYSQGLGVYEQYF.

The genes are TRBV5-1 and TRBJ1-2; D perhaps matches TRBD1 (6 bases). Germline assignment: CDR1 SGHRS and CDR2 YFSETQ. V was shortened by 0 bases and J by 8 bases, with 11 bases between the two germline ends. There are 13 residues in the CDR3. The CDR3 nucleotides are TGCGCCAGCAGCTTGGCAGGGGTCGACGGCTACACCTTC. Protein: CASSLAGVDGYTF.

The chain has TRBV29-1 and TRBJ2-1; 7 positions agree with TRBD1. V dropped 5 bases and J dropped 9; count of bases not matched to a gene: 13. Germline CDR1 is SQVTM and CDR2 is ANQGSEA. This CDR3 comprises 14 residues. The CDR3 region has the DNA TGCAGCGTTCTAGATAAAACAGGGGAGAGTGAGCAGTTCTTC. Residues: CSVLDKTGESEQFF.

The rearrangement joins TRBV5-1 to TRBJ2-3, with TRBD2 identical over 10 bases. Germline V gives CDR1 SGHRS, CDR2 YFSETQ. The CDR3 runs 15 residues. V lost 0 bases to trimming and J lost 4 bases; unmatched junction nucleotides: 2. The CDR3 region has the DNA TGCGCCAGCAGCTTGGGGCTAGCGGGAGCAGATACGCAGTATTTT. The encoded protein is CASSLGLAGADTQYF.

The chain couples TRBV6-6 to TRBJ1-5; D may be TRBD1 (5 bases). V lost 7 bases, J lost 4 bases, and 14 bases lay in between. This CDR3 region has 14 residues. The germline CDR1 and CDR2 sequences are MNHNY and SVGAGI (reference sequence). The CDR3 nucleotides read TGTGCCAGCACGCGGAGCAGGGATAATCAGCCCCAGCATTTT. Amino acids: CASTRSRDNQPQHF.

This rearrangement joins TRBV10-2 to TRBJ2-3, with D possibly matching TRBD2 (5 bases). Trimming took 3 bases from V and 5 from J, leaving 21 bases between them. Germline lookup yields CDR1 WSHSY and CDR2 SAAADI. The CDR3 covers 17 residues. The CDR3 coding sequence is TGCGCCAGCAGTGATTTCCCGGGATTTCCCGAGCGAGATACGCAGTATTTT. Translation gives CASSDFPGFPERDTQYF.

The chain has TRBV19 and TRBJ1-6, with 7 bases matching TRBD1. The CDR3 spans 15 residues. Germline-derived CDR1 and CDR2 are LNHDA and SQIVND (reference sequence). Trimming removed 5 bases from V and 10 bases from J; junction bases left unmatched: 11. Written as DNA, the CDR3 is TGTGCCAGTAGTGCCCCCCCGACAGGGCGATCACCCCTCCACTTT. Its translation: CASSAPPTGRSPLHF.

The chain uses TRBV4-1 and TRBJ2-6; 8 bases map to TRBD1. Germline CDR1 MGHRA, CDR2 YSYEKL. CDR3 length: 15 residues. Unmatched junction bases numbered 5, after V lost 8 bases and J lost 2 bases. The CDR3 is CASGSTGAGANVLTF. The CDR3 DNA sequence: TGCGCCAGCGGCTCGACAGGGGCTGGGGCCAACGTCCTGACTTTC.

As concerns this clone: At one end, the junction sequence differs from germline, possibly due to a read error. The genes are TRBV5-5 and TRBJ2-1, with 10 nucleotides matching TRBD2. Germline CDR1 reads SGHKS; CDR2 reads YYEKEE (reference sequence). The CDR3 length is 19 residues. CDR3 sequence: CASGLIGGTGTSVSSEQFF. CDR3 nucleotides: TGTGCCAGCGGCTTAATCGGGGGGACCGGGACTAGCGTATCAAGTGAGCAGTTCTTC. The full variable domain, completed using reference TRBV5-5 and TRBJ2-1, is DAGVTQSPTHLIKTRGQQVTLRCSPISGHKSVSWYQQVLGQGPQFIFQYYEKEERGRGNFPDRFSARQFPNYSSELNVNALLLGDSALYLCASGLIGGTGTSVSSEQFFGPGTRLTVL.

The rearrangement uses TRBV10-1 and TRBJ1-1; a weak D match, TRBD1 (5 bases). There are 12 residues in the CDR3. Trimming left V 11 bases short and J 1 base short, with 11 bases between. Germline V gene lookup returns CDR1 WNHNN and CDR2 SYGVQD (reference sequence). CDR3 DNA: TGCGCCGACACAGGATCGAACACTGAAGCTTTCTTT. It yields the protein CADTGSNTEAFF.

The chain couples TRBV5-1 to TRBJ1-1; TRBD1 matches 8 bases. The CDR3 spans 14 residues. CDR1 SGHRS and CDR2 YFSETQ come from the germline V gene. The V segment lost 4 bases and the J segment 4 bases; nucleotides outside the gene matches: 6. The CDR3 bases are TGCGCCAGCAGCCGGGACAGGTGGGGCACTGAAGCTTTCTTT. Its protein is CASSRDRWGTEAFF. Full variable domain (missing parts from reference TRBV5-1 and TRBJ1-1): KAGVTQTPRYLIKTRGQQVTLSCSPISGHRSVSWYQQTPGQGLQFLFEYFSETQRNKGNFPGRFSGRQFSNSRSEMNVSTLELGDSALYLCASSRDRWGTEAFFGQGTRLTVV.

V is TRBV7-8 and J is TRBJ2-1, with a possible D match to TRBD2 (5 bases). Germline V gene sequence: CDR1 SGHVS, CDR2 FQNEAQ. The CDR3 is 14 residues long. Trimming left V 3 bases short and J 10 bases short, with 16 bases between. The CDR3 coding sequence is TGTGCCAGCAGCTTGAGACGACTTCCGGGGGAGCAGTTCTTC. Its protein is CASSLRRLPGEQFF.

The rearrangement links TRBV11-2 to TRBJ2-5; TRBD2 aligns across 10 bases. Germline CDR1 and CDR2: SGHAT and FQNNGV. V lost 1 base, J lost 6 bases, and 8 bases stayed unmatched. This CDR3 has 16 amino acids. The CDR3 DNA follows: TGTGCCAGCAGCTTAGCCGCTCTAGCGGGAGTACAGACCCAGTACTTC. This gives the protein CASSLAALAGVQTQYF.